In this sample, the clone carrying this TCR beta chain turned up a few times. One end of the junction varies from germline; a read error may be responsible. Within the sample, other DNA sequences also encode this same CDR3. Generated by immunoSEQ multiplex PCR, the TCRdb table keeps only in-frame clones and is missing some. The table shows about 92,000 clones, with roughly four fifths occurring only once. These data originate in a study of control samples from healthy donors and cancer patients. Germline values: CDR1 MNHEY, CDR2 SVGAGI. The CDR3 sequence is 12 residues long. Sequencing was performed on blood. This TCR came from a woman aged 55-69 years in good health. The rearrangement joins TRBV6-5 to TRBJ1-1; D unresolved. The CDR3 region is CASIYGYTEAFF. In DNA form, the CDR3 reads TGTGCCAGCATTTACGGCTACACTGAAGCTTTCTTT.